A single sample is the source of the 30 T cell receptor beta chains below, sequenced in a study of blood T cell repertoires in COVID-19 (dated by TCRdb to 2018 to 2021). Library construction relied on the immunoSEQ multiplex PCR assay. TCRdb provides this immuneACCESS table in a form limited to in-frame rearrangements. Some clones are lacking; in checked studies, under half of them reflect an unresolved V gene, and why the rest are absent is not known. The sample yields about 300,000 clones; roughly 83% were counted once. The top ten constitute 1.4% to 1.5% of the sample. The sequencing sample was made of peripheral blood. These receptors all stem from a human donor with COVID-19, enrolled during active disease. The donor label of this sample is uncertain.

This clone occurred a few times. The same CDR3 also results from other DNA sequences found in this sample. The rearrangement links TRBV11-3 to TRBJ1-1; tentatively, D is TRBD1 (5 bases). CDR1 and CDR2 (germline): SGHNT, YENEEA. The CDR3 totals 15 residues. Between the trimmed V and J ends, which lost 1 base and 0 bases, there was a span of 9 bases. The CDR3 bases are TGTGCCAGCAGCTTAGGGGGCCAAATGAACACTGAAGCTTTCTTT. Translation: CASSLGGQMNTEAFF. The variable domain in full, with the rest retrieved from reference TRBV11-3 and TRBJ1-1, is EAGVVQSPRYKIIEKKQPVAFWCNPISGHNTLYWYLQNLGQGPELLIRYENEEAVDDSQLPKDRFSAERLKGVDSTLKIQPAELGDSAVYLCASSLGGQMNTEAFFGQGTRLTVV.

V and J are TRBV4-3 and TRBJ2-3; 7 positions match TRBD2. There are 17 residues in the CDR3. The germline V gene has CDR1 LGHNA and CDR2 YSLEER. The J segment lost 3 bases and the V segment lost 0 bases, leaving 9 bases of the junction unmatched. The CDR3 region is CASSQDWGGRSTDTQYF. The CDR3 nucleotides read TGCGCCAGCAGCCAAGATTGGGGCGGGAGAAGTACAGATACGCAGTATTTT.

The chain joins TRBV7-3 to TRBJ2-3; D might be TRBD2 (5 bases). This CDR3 has 13 residues. The V gene's germline CDR1 is SGHTA and CDR2 FQGTGA. V lost 2 bases, J lost 6 bases, and 9 bases lay in between. In DNA, the CDR3 is TGTGCCAGCAGCTTAGAGGGTCGGGATACGCAGTATTTT. Translated: CASSLEGRDTQYF.

The rearrangement uses TRBV28 and TRBJ1-2; D possibly corresponds to TRBD1 (6 bases). The V end lost 5 bases, the J end lost 5 bases, and 9 bases lay between the germline ends. Germline V gene data show CDR1 as MDHEN and CDR2 as SYDVKM. CDR3 size: 12 residues. The CDR3 loop reads CASSPDRYGYTF. The DNA of the CDR3 is TGTGCCAGCAGTCCCGACAGGTATGGCTACACCTTC.

V is TRBV27 and J is TRBJ2-7; 11 nucleotides line up with TRBD2. Looked up from germline, CDR1 is MNHEY and CDR2 is SMNVEV (reference sequence). The CDR3 totals 17 residues. Trimming cost V 8 bases and J 0 bases; bases outside gene matches: 12. The CDR3, as DNA: TGTGCCAGCTCCCCGGTAGCGGGAGGGCTTAGCTCCTACGAGCAGTACTTC. It specifies CASSPVAGGLSSYEQYF.

The V call is TRBV28, the J call TRBJ1-1; possibly TRBD1 for D (6 bases). Trimming stripped 5 bases from V and 1 base from J, with 11 bases between. The germline V gene encodes CDR1 MDHEN and CDR2 SYDVKM. This CDR3 is 14 amino acids long. The CDR3: CASSVTGWNTEAFF. The CDR3 nucleotides are TGTGCCAGCAGTGTTACAGGGTGGAACACTGAAGCTTTCTTT.

This clone was seen once. The rearrangement uses TRBV5-4 and TRBJ1-2; 7 bases are a match to TRBD1. The CDR3 is 14 amino acids. Losses at the gene ends were 3 bases for V and 5 bases for J; bases not matched to a gene: 7. Germline assignment: CDR1 SGHNT and CDR2 YYREEE (reference sequence). CDR3 nucleotides: TGTGCCAGCAGCTCGCCCGGGACAGCGTATGGCTACACCTTC. It translates to CASSSPGTAYGYTF. The whole variable domain, remainder taken from reference TRBV5-4 and TRBJ1-2, is ETGVTQSPTHLIKTRGQQVTLRCSSQSGHNTVSWYQQALGQGPQFIFQYYREEENGRGNFPPRFSGLQFPNYSSELNVNALELDDSALYLCASSSPGTAYGYTFGSGTRLTVV.

This clone was seen just once. The chain couples TRBV5-1 to TRBJ1-4, with D hard to call. Trimming pared 4 bases from V and 0 bases from J, leaving 19 bases between. The CDR3 covers 18 residues. Germline lookup yields CDR1 SGHRS and CDR2 YFSETQ. This chain's CDR3 is CASSPSRDAGATNEKLFF. CDR3 DNA sequence: TGCGCCAGCAGCCCGTCGAGGGATGCGGGAGCAACTAATGAAAAACTGTTTTTT.

This clone was seen just once. The rearrangement joins TRBV30 to TRBJ1-4; 7 nucleotides align to TRBD1. The CDR3 runs 15 residues. CDR1 is GTSNPN and CDR2 is SVGIG in the germline V gene (reference sequence). V lost 8 bases to trimming and J lost 7 bases; unmatched junction nucleotides: 16. In DNA form, the CDR3 reads TGTGCCGCGAACCCCCCCGGGACAGCGTCTGAAAAACTGTTTTTT. Its translation is CAANPPGTASEKLFF.

This chain uses TRBV24-1 with TRBJ2-3, with 9 bases that match TRBD1. Trimming took 5 bases from V and 4 from J; bases not matched to a gene: 9. The CDR3 has 16 amino acids. The V gene's germline CDR1 is KGHDR and CDR2 SFDVKD. The CDR3 DNA sequence: TGTGCCACCAGTGGGGGGACAGGGACTCTATCAGATACGCAGTATTTT. Amino acid sequence: CATSGGTGTLSDTQYF.

The chain combines TRBV7-3 with TRBJ2-2; the D gene is possibly TRBD2 (5 bases). Germline V gene data show CDR1 as SGHTA and CDR2 as FQGTGA. This CDR3 has 14 amino acids. The ends were cut back, 8 bases at V and 1 base at J, with 11 bases in the middle. The CDR3 region has the DNA TGTGCCAGCCGGCCCGGGGTGAACACCGGGGAGCTGTTTTTT. As protein: CASRPGVNTGELFF.

This clone was observed a single time. The chain carries TRBV6-5 and TRBJ1-2, with 7 bases identical to TRBD1. The CDR3 sequence is 15 residues long. With V trimmed by 2 bases and J by 4 bases, 7 bases remained unmatched. The germline V gene encodes CDR1 MNHEY and CDR2 SVGAGI. The CDR3 DNA reads as TGTGCCAGCAGTTACCGACAGGGTATTGGCTATGGCTACACCTTC. It translates to CASSYRQGIGYGYTF.

This chain uses TRBV2 with TRBJ2-5, with TRBD1 matching 11 bases. The CDR3 extends over 15 amino acids. V gave up 4 bases and J gave up 3 bases; unmatched junction bases: 4. Germline CDR1 is SNHLY and CDR2 is FYNNEI. CDR3: CASSVRTGGEETQYF. CDR3 sequence (DNA): TGTGCCAGCAGTGTGAGGACAGGGGGCGAAGAGACCCAGTACTTC.

The rearrangement joins TRBV5-1 to TRBJ2-2, with 7 bases matching TRBD1. V was pared by 4 bases and J by 0 bases, with 3 bases of the junction left unmatched. CDR3 length equals 15 residues. The germline V gene encodes CDR1 SGHRS and CDR2 YFSETQ. The DNA of the CDR3 is TGCGCCAGCAGCCGGGACAGCGCGAACACCGGGGAGCTGTTTTTT. Translating it yields CASSRDSANTGELFF.

V and J are TRBV2 and TRBJ2-2; possible D gene TRBD1, 5 bases. Germline CDR1 and CDR2: SNHLY and FYNNEI. The CDR3 has 12 residues. The ends were cut back, 7 bases at V and 3 bases at J, with 6 bases in the middle. The CDR3 here is CASTRDTGELFF. In DNA, the CDR3 is TGTGCCAGCACCAGGGACACCGGGGAGCTGTTTTTT.

V and J are TRBV18 and TRBJ1-6; maybe TRBD1 (5 bases). Trimming shortened V by 3 bases and J by 8 bases, and 11 bases separated the two germline ends. Germline loops: CDR1 KGHSH, CDR2 LQKENI. The CDR3 is 14 amino acids. DNA for the CDR3: TGTGCCAGCTCACCGTCAGGGCTGGATTCACCCCTCCACTTT. Translating it yields CASSPSGLDSPLHF.

The chain has TRBV7-2 and TRBJ2-7; 12 bases agree with TRBD2. The ends lost 3 bases at V and 6 bases at J; junction bases unmatched: 9. CDR1 is SGHTA, CDR2 FQGNSA, per germline. There are 16 residues in the CDR3. The CDR3 reads CASSFPLAGGPGEQYF. The CDR3 bases are TGTGCCAGCAGCTTCCCTCTAGCGGGAGGGCCCGGCGAGCAGTACTTC.

The chain couples TRBV3-1 (or the pseudogene TRBV3-2) to TRBJ2-3, with 9 bases that match TRBD2. The ends lost 4 bases at V and 2 bases at J; junction bases unmatched: 7. Looked up from germline, CDR1 is LGHDT and CDR2 is YNNKEL (reference sequence). This CDR3 spans 16 amino acids. CDR3 sequence: CASSPPTSGSTDTQYF. CDR3 DNA sequence: TGTGCCAGCAGCCCTCCGACTAGCGGATCCACAGATACGCAGTATTTT.

Remarks on this clone: It is likely a read error, because the conserved phenylalanine at the end of the CDR3 is missing. The DNA is omitted, as the CDR3 cannot be located on it reliably, and the CDR3 follows TCRdb's listing. This sequence joins TRBV27 and TRBJ2-7; TRBD2 is taken as the D call from the table, unchecked against the DNA. CDR1 and CDR2 (germline): MNHEY, SMNVEV (reference sequence). The CDR3 is 14 residues long, ends included. CDR3 region: CASSYRQSPGLGNL.

Details on this clone: The same CDR3 also results from other DNA sequences found in this sample. This chain uses TRBV25-1 with TRBJ1-3; unclear D gene. From germline, CDR1 is MGHDK and CDR2 SYGVNS. This CDR3 contains 14 residues. Trimming cost V 1 base and J 0 bases, with 4 bases left between them. The CDR3 nucleotides are TGTGCCAGCAGTGAATCCGGCTCTGGAAACACCATATATTTT. This encodes CASSESGSGNTIYF. Full variable domain (remainder filled in from reference TRBV25-1 and TRBJ1-3): EADIYQTPRYLVIGTGKKITLECSQTMGHDKMYWYQQDPGMELHLIHYSYGVNSTEKGDLSSESTVSRIRTEHFPLTLESARPSHTSQYLCASSESGSGNTIYFGEGSWLTVV.

Here the CDR3 reads CASSPLGTGGNYGYTF. CDR3 in DNA: TGTGCCAGCTCACCACTCGGTACAGGGGGCAACTATGGCTACACCTTC. This chain uses TRBV18 with TRBJ1-2; 9 nucleotides match TRBD1. This CDR3 is 16 amino acids long. V trimming: 1 base; J trimming: 2 bases; junction bases outside the gene matches: 5. Looked up from germline, CDR1 is KGHSH and CDR2 is LQKENI.

The chain carries TRBV5-1 and TRBJ2-4, with TRBD2 matching 10 bases. Germline lookup yields CDR1 SGHRS and CDR2 YFSETQ. The ends lost 0 bases at V and 6 bases at J; junction bases unmatched: 9. CDR3 length equals 17 residues. The CDR3 spells CASSLARLAGVLNIQYF. Written as DNA, the CDR3 is TGCGCCAGCAGCTTGGCCAGGCTAGCGGGAGTACTAAACATTCAGTACTTC.

The chain uses TRBV7-2 and TRBJ1-5; D is perhaps TRBD1 (6 bases). Germline lookup yields CDR1 SGHTA and CDR2 FQGNSA. The V end was cut by 4 bases, the J end by 0 bases, with 7 bases between. The CDR3 has 14 residues. In DNA, the CDR3 is TGTGCCAGCAGCTACAGGGCTAGCAATCAGCCCCAGCATTTT. Its protein product is CASSYRASNQPQHF.

The chain couples TRBV5-1 to TRBJ2-2; TRBD1 agrees at 9 bases. The CDR3 loop spans 17 amino acids. The germline V gene encodes CDR1 SGHRS and CDR2 YFSETQ. V shed 4 bases, J shed 2 bases, and the junction held 9 bases outside the gene matches. The CDR3 loop is CASSKTGGSINTGELFF. In DNA, the CDR3 is TGCGCCAGCAGCAAGACAGGGGGTTCTATTAACACCGGGGAGCTGTTTTTT. The entire variable domain, with the rest obtained from reference TRBV5-1 and TRBJ2-2, is as follows: KAGVTQTPRYLIKTRGQQVTLSCSPISGHRSVSWYQQTPGQGLQFLFEYFSETQRNKGNFPGRFSGRQFSNSRSEMNVSTLELGDSALYLCASSKTGGSINTGELFFGEGSRLTVL.

The chain combines TRBV6-5 with TRBJ1-5; no firm D call. Trimming took off 6 bases at V and 3 bases at J, with 6 bases between the two ends. CDR3 length equals 12 residues. The germline V gene has CDR1 MNHEY and CDR2 SVGAGI. The CDR3 reads CASRRPNQPQHF. The CDR3 nucleotides are TGTGCCAGCAGGCGGCCCAATCAGCCCCAGCATTTT.

The chain combines TRBV2 with TRBJ2-1, with D possibly TRBD1 on 6 matching bases. This CDR3 spans 13 amino acids. CDR1 is SNHLY, CDR2 FYNNEI, per germline. Trimming stripped 4 bases from V and 8 bases from J, with 12 bases between. The CDR3 sequence: CASSGGLVDEQFF. CDR3 in DNA: TGTGCCAGCAGTGGGGGGCTAGTCGATGAGCAGTTCTTC.

The chain combines TRBV6-5 with TRBJ2-5, with D perhaps matching TRBD1 (6 bases). The CDR3 is made up of 13 amino acids. CDR1 is MNHEY and CDR2 is SVGAGI in the germline V gene. With 6 bases removed from V and 2 bases from J, the gap between germline ends came to 10 bases. In nucleotides, the CDR3 is TGTGCCAGCAGACCCCAGGGGCAAGAGACCCAGTACTTC. It specifies CASRPQGQETQYF.

This clone was seen once. The V and J genes are TRBV14 and TRBJ2-1, with D tentatively TRBD2 (5 bases). This CDR3 is built from 13 residues. Germline-derived CDR1 and CDR2 are SGHDN and FVKESK. The germline V and J ends were trimmed by 4 bases and 10 bases, with 14 bases remaining between them. In DNA, the CDR3 is TGTGCCAGCAGCCGATGGGGTGGACTCGAGCAGTTCTTC. The encoded protein is CASSRWGGLEQFF. Variable domain in full (rest from reference TRBV14 and TRBJ2-1): EAGVTQFPSHSVIEKGQTVTLRCDPISGHDNLYWYRRVMGKEIKFLLHFVKESKQDESGMPNNRFLAERTGGTYSTLKVQPAELEDSGVYFCASSRWGGLEQFFGPGTRLTVL.

The chain is built from TRBV29-1 and TRBJ2-1; no definite D call. CDR1 and CDR2 from the germline V gene are SQVTM and ANQGSEA. V dropped 4 bases and J dropped 8 bases, with 6 bases sitting between them. This CDR3 is 10 amino acids long. CDR3 sequence: CSVAFHEQFF. The CDR3 region has the DNA TGCAGCGTTGCCTTTCATGAGCAGTTCTTC.

The chain has TRBV29-1 and TRBJ2-5, with a possible D match to TRBD2 (7 bases). The CDR3 has 14 amino acids. Germline loops: CDR1 SQVTM, CDR2 ANQGSEA. Trimming removed 3 bases from V and 5 bases from J, with 16 bases in between. The CDR3 bases are TGCAGCGTTGATCCCACGGGGGGCACCGAGACCCAGTACTTC. Residues: CSVDPTGGTETQYF. The full variable domain, rest sourced from reference TRBV29-1 and TRBJ2-5, is SAVISQKPSRDICQRGTSLTIQCQVDSQVTMMFWYRQQPGQSLTLIATANQGSEATYESGFVIDKFPISRPNLTFSTLTVSNMSPEDSSIYLCSVDPTGGTETQYFGPGTRLLVL.